One and the same sample provided the 28 T cell receptor beta chains below, sequenced in a study of T cells after posttransplantation cyclophosphamide. The assay was immunoSEQ multiplex PCR, and TCRdb's table has in-frame clones only and misses some. The table includes approximately 5,000 clones, 80% detected once. Cyclophosphamide on days +3 and +4 followed busulfan-fludarabine conditioning and a marrow graft. Sequences were derived from PBMCs, sampled after allogeneic stem cell transplant with posttransplant cyclophosphamide. These receptors all stem from a male patient aged 45 to 59 who received an allogeneic stem cell transplant from a related donor and was CMV-positive. A subset of T cells may come from the graft donor.

This sequence joins TRBV25-1 and TRBJ2-1; 7 positions match TRBD2. The CDR3 loop spans 14 amino acids. The germline gives CDR1 MGHDK, CDR2 SYGVNS. J gave up 8 bases and V 6 bases, and 10 bases lay outside the gene matches. Here the CDR3 DNA reads TGTGCCAGCAGACCGGGACTAAGGTCCGATGAGCAGTTCTTC. Its translation is CASRPGLRSDEQFF.

The V gene is TRBV5-1, the J gene TRBJ2-2, with 13 bases lining up with TRBD2. Germline V CDR1 and CDR2: SGHRS, YFSETQ. V shed 3 bases and J 5 bases; nucleotides not matched to a gene: 7. This CDR3 is built from 17 residues. This CDR3 reads CASSSGLAGAYTGELFF. The CDR3 nucleotides read TGCGCCAGCAGCTCCGGACTAGCGGGAGCATATACCGGGGAGCTGTTTTTT.

This sequence joins TRBV27 and TRBJ1-1, with unresolved D. V was clipped by 7 bases and J by 1 base, with 4 bases between them. This CDR3 has 11 residues. Germline CDR1 is MNHEY and CDR2 is SMNVEV (reference sequence). The CDR3, as DNA: TGTGCCAGCATCAGGAACACTGAAGCTTTCTTT. Protein product: CASIRNTEAFF.

The J gene is TRBJ2-7, the V gene TRBV5-1, with D maybe TRBD2 (7 bases). Germline V gene data show CDR1 as SGHRS and CDR2 as YFSETQ. Trimming cost V 1 base and J 10 bases, with 15 bases left between them. The CDR3 consists of 13 residues. The CDR3 DNA sequence: TGCGCCAGCAGCTTGCTGTACAGGGAGGGACAGTACTTC. It is translated as CASSLLYREGQYF. The complete variable domain, with remaining parts taken from reference TRBV5-1 and TRBJ2-7, reads KAGVTQTPRYLIKTRGQQVTLSCSPISGHRSVSWYQQTPGQGLQFLFEYFSETQRNKGNFPGRFSGRQFSNSRSEMNVSTLELGDSALYLCASSLLYREGQYFGPGTRLTVT.

Here the CDR3 DNA reads TGTGCCAGCAGACGCCAAGGGGGGGGGAATGAAAAACTGTTTTTT. This sequence encodes CASRRQGGGNEKLFF. This sequence joins TRBV6-5 and TRBJ1-4, with D possibly being TRBD1 (6 bases). The germline V and J ends were trimmed by 6 bases and 5 bases, with 16 bases remaining between them. There are 15 residues in the CDR3. Germline V lookup: CDR1 MNHEY, CDR2 SVGAGI.

This sequence joins TRBV7-2 and TRBJ2-3, with D maybe TRBD1 (6 bases). There are 13 residues in the CDR3. V was shortened by 5 bases and J by 2 bases, with 8 bases between the two germline ends. Germline CDR1 is SGHTA and CDR2 is FQGNSA. CDR3 bases: TGTGCCAGCAGCCGGGACATCACAGATACGCAGTATTTT. Residues: CASSRDITDTQYF.

The chain couples TRBV18 to TRBJ2-5, with a tentative D call TRBD2 (6 bases). Trimming cost V 5 bases and J 4 bases, with 11 bases left between them. This CDR3 is 13 amino acids long. The germline CDR1 and CDR2 sequences are KGHSH and LQKENI. Here the CDR3 DNA reads TGTGCCAGCTCAACTAGCAACTCAGAGACCCAGTACTTC. This translates into CASSTSNSETQYF. Full variable domain (outside the CDR3, taken from reference TRBV18 and TRBJ2-5): NAGVMQNPRHLVRRRGQEARLRCSPMKGHSHVYWYRQLPEEGLKFMVYLQKENIIDESGMPKERFSAEFPKEGPSILRIQQVVRGDSAAYFCASSTSNSETQYFGPGTRLLVL.

The CDR3 here is CATSRDRLAGSSTDTQYF. The CDR3 DNA follows: TGTGCCACCAGCAGAGATCGACTAGCGGGGTCAAGCACAGATACGCAGTATTTT. The genes are TRBV15 and TRBJ2-3; TRBD2 agrees at 11 bases. This CDR3 region has 18 residues. J gave up 0 bases and V 0 bases, and 5 bases lay outside the gene matches. CDR1 is LNHNV, CDR2 YYDKDF, per germline (reference sequence). The complete variable domain, with remaining parts taken from reference TRBV15 and TRBJ2-3, reads DAMVIQNPRYQVTQFGKPVTLSCSQTLNHNVMYWYQQKSSQAPKLLFHYYDKDFNNEADTPDNFQSRRPNTSFCFLDIRSPGLGDTAMYLCATSRDRLAGSSTDTQYFGPGTRLTVL.

This clone was seen a few times. The chain uses TRBV5-1 and TRBJ2-1; D is possibly TRBD2 (6 bases). The CDR3 sequence is 16 residues long. Germline CDR1 reads SGHRS; CDR2 reads YFSETQ. V gave up 6 bases and J gave up 8 bases, with 24 bases separating them. This chain's CDR3 is CASILNPGLGSDEQFF. CDR3 in DNA: TGCGCCAGCATCCTGAACCCGGGACTTGGGAGTGATGAGCAGTTCTTC.

This chain joins TRBV7-2 and TRBJ2-2; tentatively, D is TRBD1 (6 bases). The CDR3 runs 15 residues. The germline V gene encodes CDR1 SGHTA and CDR2 FQGNSA. V lost 2 bases to trimming and J lost 2 bases, with 9 bases between them. The CDR3 sequence: CASSLLRGNTGELFF. The CDR3 DNA follows: TGTGCCAGCAGCTTACTCAGGGGAAACACCGGGGAGCTGTTTTTT.

The genes are TRBV5-8 and TRBJ2-7; D is perhaps TRBD1 (6 bases). The CDR3 is made up of 15 amino acids. CDR1 SGHTS and CDR2 YDEGEE come from the germline V gene. Trimming stripped 4 bases from V and 5 bases from J, with 19 bases between. The CDR3 sequence is CASSLVPGHGNEQYF. The CDR3 DNA sequence: TGTGCCAGCAGCCTCGTACCGGGACATGGGAACGAGCAGTACTTC.

The chain recombines TRBV5-4 with TRBJ1-3, with D possibly matching TRBD1 (6 bases). V was trimmed by 4 bases and J by 2 bases, leaving 16 bases between them. The CDR3 sequence is 16 residues long. Looked up from germline, CDR1 is SGHNT and CDR2 is YYREEE (reference sequence). Here the CDR3 reads CASSRGQLGAGNTIYF. The DNA for the CDR3 is TGTGCCAGCAGCCGTGGACAGTTGGGGGCTGGAAACACCATATATTTT.

This clone was counted once. The V and J genes are TRBV7-6 and TRBJ1-4; TRBD1 aligns across 8 bases. This CDR3 region has 14 residues. Germline V gene sequence: CDR1 SGHVS, CDR2 FNYEAQ. V dropped 4 bases and J dropped 2; count of bases not matched to a gene: 0. For the CDR3, the DNA is TGTGCCAGCAGCTGGACAGGGACTAATGAAAAACTGTTTTTT. Its protein product is CASSWTGTNEKLFF.

CDR3 sequence reads: CASSLVVSGATTYF. In DNA, the CDR3 is TGTGCCAGCAGCTTAGTTGTGTCAGGGGCCACTACGTACTTC. The gene calls are TRBV7-2 and TRBJ2-7, with D maybe TRBD1 (6 bases). V was pared by 1 base and J by 12 bases, with 19 bases between. Germline assignment: CDR1 SGHTA and CDR2 FQGNSA. The length of the CDR3 is 14 residues.

This rearrangement joins TRBV7-9 to TRBJ1-5, with a possible D match to TRBD1 (5 bases). This CDR3 has 14 amino acids. V lost 2 bases and J lost 6, with 11 bases in between. CDR1 and CDR2 from the germline V gene are SEHNR and FQNEAQ (reference sequence). DNA for the CDR3: TGTGCCAGCAGCTTATCGCAGGGAGGTCAGCCCCAGCATTTT. Its translation is CASSLSQGGQPQHF.

The chain joins TRBV7-2 to TRBJ2-5; no definite D call. The length of the CDR3 is 13 residues. In germline, CDR1 is SGHTA, CDR2 FQGNSA. Between the trimmed V and J ends, which lost 2 bases and 2 bases, there was a span of 6 bases. This chain's CDR3 is CASSLISQETQYF. The CDR3 nucleotides read TGTGCCAGCAGCTTAATCAGTCAAGAGACCCAGTACTTC.

A single count supports this clone. The rearrangement joins TRBV5-1 to TRBJ2-1, with TRBD2 identical over 8 bases. Germline V gene sequence: CDR1 SGHRS, CDR2 YFSETQ. The CDR3 covers 16 residues. V shed 3 bases, J shed 6 bases, and the junction held 11 bases outside the gene matches. As DNA, the CDR3 is TGCGCCAGCAGCTACTCGGGTAGCGGGGTTGGCAATGAGCAGTTCTTC. It yields the protein CASSYSGSGVGNEQFF.

The chain carries TRBV11-2 and TRBJ2-5; D unclear. The V gene's germline CDR1 is SGHAT and CDR2 FQNNGV. This CDR3 is 13 amino acids long. V lost 5 bases and J lost 2, with 9 bases in between. The CDR3 DNA sequence: TGTGCCAGCAGCCCCCTAGGACAAGAGACCCAGTACTTC. Residues: CASSPLGQETQYF.

The rearrangement links TRBV27 to TRBJ2-1; a weak D match, TRBD2 (5 bases). Germline-derived CDR1 and CDR2 are MNHEY and SMNVEV (reference sequence). The germline V and J ends were trimmed by 2 bases and 8 bases, with 7 bases remaining between them. The CDR3 extends over 12 amino acids. The CDR3 nucleotides read TGTGCCAGCAGTTTAGCGCGGGATGAGCAGTTCTTC. This gives the protein CASSLARDEQFF.

In its sample, this clone was seen a few times. The J gene is TRBJ2-7, the V gene TRBV9; 8 bases line up with TRBD1. The V and J ends lost 2 bases and 4 bases, in that order; junction bases with no gene match: 5. CDR3 length: 14 residues. CDR1 and CDR2 from the germline V gene are SGDLS and YYNGEE. CDR3: CASSVGTGPYEQYF. CDR3 in DNA: TGTGCCAGCAGCGTGGGGACAGGACCATACGAGCAGTACTTC.

This chain uses TRBV19 with TRBJ1-5; D unresolved. Trimming left V 7 bases short and J 9 bases short, with 16 bases between. The CDR3 is 13 amino acids. Per the germline V gene, CDR1 is LNHDA and CDR2 is SQIVND (reference sequence). The DNA for the CDR3 is TGTGCCAGTACGGAAGCGCGAGAAGCGCCCCAGCATTTT. Translated, it gives CASTEAREAPQHF.

This clone rates as large. The chain recombines TRBV6-6 with TRBJ2-3, with D unresolved. Germline CDR1 and CDR2: MNHNY and SVGAGI (reference sequence). The CDR3 runs 14 residues. Trimming removed 5 bases from V and 2 bases from J, with 11 bases in between. CDR3 coding DNA: TGTGCCAGCAGTCCGGGTCCCATCACAGATACGCAGTATTTT. Translating gives CASSPGPITDTQYF.

The rearrangement uses TRBV21-1 and TRBJ2-7; the table calls TRBD2, which could not be checked here. TRBV21-1 constitutes a pseudogene. This CDR3 is built from 16 residues. In nucleotides, the CDR3 is TGTGCCAGCAGCAAAGGGGGAGGGAGCCCTTCCTACGAGCAGTACTTC. Its protein is CASSKGGGSPSYEQYF.

The chain couples TRBV11-2 to TRBJ2-7; 8 bases map to TRBD2. Trimming cost V 1 base and J 6 bases; bases outside gene matches: 11. Germline V gives CDR1 SGHAT, CDR2 FQNNGV. The CDR3 extends over 16 amino acids. The CDR3 bases are TGTGCCAGCAGCTTAGTAGTGGGCGGGGGGCTCCTCGAGCAGTACTTC. It codes for CASSLVVGGGLLEQYF.

This clone has just a few counts. A much larger clone is a single base away; this may be a read error. The V gene is TRBV6-1, the J gene TRBJ1-5; no definite D call. The CDR3 is 14 amino acids. Germline V gives CDR1 MNHNS, CDR2 SASEGT. The germline V and J ends were trimmed by 11 bases and 0 bases, with 14 bases remaining between them. CDR3 sequence reads: CARMVRYSNQPQHF. DNA for the CDR3: TGTGCCCGCATGGTCCGGTATAGCAATCAGCCCCAGCATTTT.

The V gene is TRBV7-8, the J gene TRBJ2-7, with 9 bases that match TRBD2. The CDR3 is 18 amino acids. The junction had 19 bases not matched to a gene; V was cut back by 7 bases and J by 3 bases. CDR1 is SGHVS and CDR2 is FQNEAQ in the germline V gene. This CDR3 reads CASKLSSVSSGNFYEQYF. Here the CDR3 DNA reads TGTGCCAGCAAGCTTAGTTCTGTGTCTAGCGGGAACTTCTACGAGCAGTACTTC.

The chain carries TRBV7-2 and TRBJ2-3; 11 bases fit TRBD2. CDR1 and CDR2 from the germline V gene are SGHTA and FQGNSA. This CDR3 is 15 amino acids long. Trimming removed 1 base from V and 4 bases from J; junction bases left unmatched: 1. The CDR3 DNA is TGTGCCAGCAGCTTAGGGACTAGCGGGCCAGATACGCAGTATTTT. It yields the protein CASSLGTSGPDTQYF.

The chain is built from TRBV18 and TRBJ2-3; 8 bases match TRBD2. V trimming: 4 bases; J trimming: 2 bases; junction bases outside the gene matches: 5. CDR1 KGHSH and CDR2 LQKENI come from the germline V gene. The CDR3 is made up of 15 amino acids. The CDR3 here is CASSLTTSDTDTQYF. Here the CDR3 DNA reads TGTGCCAGCTCACTTACGACTAGCGACACAGATACGCAGTATTTT.